These 17 T cell receptor beta chains came from one sample sequenced in a study of T cells after yellow fever vaccination. TCRdb passed the 5' RACE reads through MiXCR, listing each CDR3 protein once. The table includes 300,000 to 400,000 distinct CDR3 sequences, under 5% detected once. The sample here was PBMCs, taken 5 days after the yellow fever booster vaccination. Receptor source: a young man who received the YFV17D yellow fever vaccine.

This clonotype was seen ten or more times. The J gene is TRBJ1-1, the V gene TRBV2; D unresolved. V was cut by 2 bases and J by 1 base, with 8 bases left in between. In germline, CDR1 is SNHLY, CDR2 FYNNEI. The CDR3 spans 14 residues. The CDR3 sequence: CASSELTGNTEAFF. CDR3 DNA: TGTGCCAGCAGTGAACTAACGGGGAACACTGAAGCTTTCTTT. Full variable domain (rest looked up from reference TRBV2 and TRBJ1-1): EPEVTQTPSHQVTQMGQEVILRCVPISNHLYFYWYRQILGQKVEFLVSFYNNEISEKSEIFDDQFSVERPDGSNFTLKIRSTKLEDSAMYFCASSELTGNTEAFFGQGTRLTVV.

This clonotype was counted a few times. This chain links TRBV3-1 with TRBJ1-1, with D possibly being TRBD1 (6 bases). Trimming took 8 bases from V and 11 from J, leaving 18 bases between them. From germline, CDR1 is LGHDT and CDR2 YNNKEL (reference sequence). The CDR3 length is 12 residues. In DNA, the CDR3 is TGTGCCAGCTCAAAGGGGACAAGGGAGGCTTTCTTT. Its translation: CASSKGTREAFF.

There are a few counts of this clonotype. This rearrangement joins TRBV23-1 to TRBJ2-7; either TRBD1 or TRBD2 may fit D (5 bases each). TRBV23-1 is treated as an ORF (open reading frame) with a function not yet certain. V lost 3 bases to trimming and J lost 5 bases, with 14 bases between them. The CDR3 consists of 14 residues. CDR3 bases: TGCGCCAGCAGTCATCCACGGTTGGGACACGAGCAGTACGTC. Translating it yields CASSHPRLGHEQYV.

This sequence joins TRBV12-3 or TRBV12-4 and TRBJ1-3; D is unresolved. V was trimmed by 3 bases and J by 2 bases, leaving 11 bases between them. The CDR3 length is 15 residues. The CDR3 DNA reads as TGTGCCAGCAGTTTCGGCCTGGGCGCTGGAAACACCATATATTTT. Its protein is CASSFGLGAGNTIYF.

This chain uses TRBV28 with TRBJ2-7; the D call may be TRBD1 or TRBD2 (5 bases each). This CDR3 contains 11 residues. Germline V gives CDR1 MDHEN, CDR2 SYDVKM. The V gene lost 11 bases and the J gene lost 4 bases, with 12 bases spanning the gap. CDR3 in amino acids: CASRGGYEQYV. CDR3 DNA: TGTGCCTCTAGGGGCGGGTACGAGCAGTACGTC.

The genes are TRBV4-1 and TRBJ1-3, with 7 bases that match TRBD1. Trimming cost V 4 bases and J 0 bases; bases outside gene matches: 15. The CDR3 consists of 19 residues. Germline CDR1 and CDR2: MGHRA and YSYEKL. The CDR3 DNA reads as TGCGCCAGCAGCCCCCTCCCGACAGGGCCGGACCCCTCTGGAAACACCATATATTTT. The encoded protein is CASSPLPTGPDPSGNTIYF.

This clonotype appeared many times. The chain uses TRBV5-1 and TRBJ2-1, with TRBD2 as a possible D gene (6 bases). The CDR3 is made up of 16 amino acids. Germline V gene lookup returns CDR1 SGHRS and CDR2 YFSETQ. V was trimmed by 4 bases and J by 3 bases, leaving 17 bases between them. The CDR3 is CASSPEEGPGYNEQFF. In nucleotides, the CDR3 is TGCGCCAGCAGCCCAGAGGAGGGGCCTGGCTACAATGAGCAGTTCTTC.

The chain carries TRBV5-1 and TRBJ2-1; the D is unclear. CDR1 SGHRS and CDR2 YFSETQ come from the germline V gene. CDR3 length equals 13 residues. Trimming stripped 1 base from V and 7 bases from J, with 9 bases between. The CDR3 here is CASSLWTYNEQFF. CDR3 nucleotide sequence: TGCGCCAGCAGCTTGTGGACGTATAATGAGCAGTTCTTC.

This clonotype has a count of ten or more. The rearrangement uses TRBV5-6 and TRBJ2-5; D remains ambiguous. The CDR3 loop spans 14 amino acids. Germline V lookup: CDR1 SGHDT, CDR2 YYEEEE. Trimming removed 0 bases at V and 6 bases at J, with 12 bases between. CDR3 DNA: TGTGCCAGCAGCTTGGACGGCCAGCTACAGACCCAGTACTTC. Protein sequence: CASSLDGQLQTQYF. The entire variable domain, with the rest obtained from reference TRBV5-6 and TRBJ2-5, is as follows: DAGVTQSPTHLIKTRGQQVTLRCSPKSGHDTVSWYQQALGQGPQFIFQYYEEEERQRGNFPDRFSGHQFPNYSSELNVNALLLGDSALYLCASSLDGQLQTQYFGPGTRLLVL.

This clonotype occurred a few times. The chain recombines TRBV6-5 with TRBJ2-2, with D unresolved. V was trimmed by 0 bases and J by 3 bases, leaving 8 bases between them. CDR3 length: 15 residues. The germline V gene encodes CDR1 MNHEY and CDR2 SVGAGI. The CDR3 DNA follows: TGTGCCAGCAGTTACTCTGACCAATACACCGGGGAGCTGTTTTTT. Its translation is CASSYSDQYTGELFF.

Ten or more counts support this clonotype. The rearrangement uses TRBV5-6 and TRBJ1-1, with 8 bases lining up with TRBD1. The CDR3 is 13 amino acids. Germline V gene data show CDR1 as SGHDT and CDR2 as YYEEEE. With 5 bases clipped from V and 5 bases from J, the junction kept 5 bases outside the gene matches. CDR3 DNA sequence: TGTGCCAGCAGGGCAGGGGGCGGAACTGAAGCTTTCTTT. This translates into CASRAGGGTEAFF.

This clonotype was seen many times. The CDR3 reads CASSLSRDHQETQYF. The CDR3 DNA sequence: TGTGCCAGCAGCTTATCCCGGGACCACCAAGAGACCCAGTACTTC. V gene TRBV11-3 combines with J gene TRBJ2-5; D possibly matches TRBD1 or TRBD2 (5 bases each). Trimming shortened V by 2 bases and J by 0 bases, and 10 bases separated the two germline ends. The germline gives CDR1 SGHNT, CDR2 YENEEA. The CDR3 is 15 amino acids.

This clonotype was counted at least ten times. The chain carries TRBV29-1 and TRBJ2-7; 8 bases agree with TRBD1. J was trimmed by 5 bases and V by 1 base; bases with no gene match: 7. This CDR3 is built from 14 residues. Germline V gene data show CDR1 as SQVTM and CDR2 as ANQGSEA. The CDR3 loop is CSVEGTGSSDEQYF. The DNA of the CDR3 is TGCAGCGTTGAAGGGACAGGGAGTTCGGACGAGCAGTACTTC.

This chain connects TRBV20-1 to TRBJ2-7; a weak D match, TRBD1 (6 bases). CDR1 is DFQATT and CDR2 is SNEGSKA in the germline V gene (reference sequence). There are 13 residues in the CDR3. V was trimmed by 3 bases and J by 1 base, leaving 10 bases between them. CDR3 bases: TGCAGTGCTAGCACAGGGAATTCCTACGAGCAGTACTTC. Its translation is CSASTGNSYEQYF.

This clonotype occurred a few times. The chain carries TRBV7-9 and TRBJ1-5, with D hard to call. The length of the CDR3 is 15 residues. The ends were cut back, 4 bases at V and 7 bases at J, with 17 bases in the middle. Germline CDR1 SEHNR, CDR2 FQNEAQ (reference sequence). CDR3 in amino acids: CASSCPHGDLQPQHF. The CDR3 nucleotides read TGTGCCAGCAGCTGCCCCCACGGCGATTTGCAGCCCCAGCATTTT.

Only a few counts were recorded for this clonotype. The chain links TRBV14 to TRBJ2-5, with D maybe TRBD2 (5 bases). Germline loops: CDR1 SGHDN, CDR2 FVKESK. This CDR3 spans 14 amino acids. Trimming stripped 2 bases from V and 5 bases from J, with 12 bases between. In DNA, the CDR3 is TGTGCCAGCAGCCAACGGGGTCCTAGGGAGACCCAGTACTTC. Amino acids: CASSQRGPRETQYF.

This clonotype was seen more than once but under ten times. This chain joins TRBV7-2 and TRBJ2-3; no firm D call. V gave up 1 base and J gave up 1 base, with 9 bases separating them. CDR1 is SGHTA and CDR2 is FQGNSA in the germline V gene. The CDR3 runs to 15 residues. The DNA of the CDR3 is TGTGCCAGCAGCTTAGGGGGTTTTGGCACAGATACGCAGTATTTT. This translates into CASSLGGFGTDTQYF.